This TCR beta chain comes out of a study of human T cells and chemical hapten exposure (dated by TCRdb to about 2021). Regarding the complete study: For sensitization, 2% DPC in acetone was applied to a roughly 2 cm by roughly 2 cm area of upper inner arm skin. Throughout the study period of roughly 24 weeks, patients also received therapeutic DPC doses to the scalp every week. Patch testing was done on the upper back using Finn chambers containing 0.01% DPC, and results were scored after 6 days according to International Contact Dermatitis Research Group standards. Most of the patients in the cohort were female, and the cohort covered alopecia areata with under or over 50% scalp involvement, alopecia totalis and alopecia universalis. The libraries were sequenced as a pool, and the TCR yield per sample differed mostly because of small variations in library volumes within the pool. Peripheral blood TCR repertoire changes were tracked in vivo in alopecia patients during primary and secondary sensitization to the hapten diphenylcyclopropenone (DPC). Blood was sampled from patients pre-sensitization (week 0) and at 2, 6 and about 24 weeks after DPC sensitization. About 30 alopecia patients provided blood for TCR sequencing at one to four time points (pre-sensitization, 2, 6 and 24 weeks).

In this sample, this clonotype turned up many times. Its antigen target is currently unknown. No much larger clonotype is one base removed from it; base qualities were not supplied. Preparation of the library involved RACE. The reads were generated on a NextSeq 500. Library preparation attached unique molecular identifiers to individual cDNA molecules for quantitative, reproducible TCR counting. Each blood RNA sample was used to sequence both TCR alpha and TCR beta chains. The original pipeline was this. Samples had a median of about 90,000 TCRs, with a range from 23,224 to 690,600. The Decombinator software suite was used to annotate the V, J and CDR3 of the TCR reads. To make PS versus PT1 abundance plots, every sample was subsampled to the same number of TCRs (28,000). TCRs were defined as expanded if absent before sensitization and observed at least eight times at the 2-week time point. TCRdb reworked the public reads: Q25 trimming with fastp, MiXCR clone assembly, productive beta chains retained. Every distinct CDR3 protein forms one entry, paired with its most common genes and DNA. TCRdb, not the authors, supplied the V and J calls. A total of over 75,000 distinct CDR3 sequences appear in this sample, about 7.5% of them only once. The top ten clones comprise around 1.5% of the sample.

Points the paper makes about the study in general: The number of TCRs above 1 in 1000 frequency did not change with DPC sensitization; there was no evidence of global repertoire structure alterations. Because all patients had alopecia, a presumed autoimmune disease, the immune response of the patients might differ from that of healthy individuals. A positive correlation was found between the number of PT1 expanded TCRs and patch test score, with significance reached at thresholds 8, 16 and 32 but not 4. Expanded TCRs formed significantly more large CDR3 similarity clusters than pre-sensitization or healthy control sets, consistent with antigen-driven responses. Repeated subsampling changed both the strength of the expansion versus patch-test correlation and the threshold at which the correlation became significant.

The time point label on this specimen signifies: patch test 1, 2 weeks after DPC sensitization. The treatment or condition label corresponds to: therapeutic diphenylcyclopropenone sensitization with weekly scalp DPC. Blood at each patch-test visit was drawn before the patch test was applied. To be eligible, patients had to be aged 18 to 70, diagnosed with alopecia and judged suitable for DPC therapy, while pregnant patients were excluded. Total RNA was extracted from unfractionated whole blood that had been collected in Tempus Blood RNA tubes. Sequenced here: whole blood, sampled in connection with sensitization to the hapten diphenylcyclopropenone (DPC). The TCR comes from a woman in her twenties or thirties with alopecia areata. Some clones in this sample may be carry-over from other donors' samples.

The sequenced DNA is TGTGCCAGCAGTTACCCTATAACTACTACAGGGGGCGAGCAGTACTTC. Translated, it gives CASSYPITTTGGEQYF. The chain is assembled from TRBV6-6 and TRBJ2-7; 8 bases in between match TRBD1. At the junction V is shortened by 2 bases and J by 6 bases; bases outside the gene matches: 12. CDR1 and CDR2, looked up from the germline V gene (reference sequence), are MNHNY and SVGAGI. Inclusive of the bounding cysteine and phenylalanine, the CDR3 is 16 residues long. The DNA shown is the 48-base CDR3, in frame from base 1.